This T cell receptor (beta chain) was identified in a study of human T cells and chemical hapten exposure. Broader study findings: The study found expanded TCRs formed significantly more large CDR3 similarity clusters than controls.

The CDR3 sequence is 13 residues long. In germline, CDR1 is SGHAT, CDR2 FQNNGV. Trimming removed 5 bases at V and 11 bases at J, with 13 bases between. Via MiXCR, TCRdb re-called the RACE reads, giving one row per CDR3 protein. The repertoire holds around 340,000 distinct CDR3 sequences, with around 7% as singletons. As for time point: patch test 1, 2 weeks after DPC sensitization. Treatment denoted: therapeutic diphenylcyclopropenone sensitization with weekly scalp DPC. Worth noting for this clonotype: Its target is not known.

The sequenced sample was whole blood, obtained in connection with sensitization to the hapten diphenylcyclopropenone (DPC). This clonotype was sampled from a young woman with alopecia areata. Some clones in this sample may be carry-over from other donors' samples. V gene TRBV11-2 combines with J gene TRBJ1-6; D remains ambiguous. This CDR3 reads CASSPRGYPPLHF. CDR3 coding DNA: TGTGCCAGCAGCCCACGGGGTTATCCACCCCTCCACTTT.